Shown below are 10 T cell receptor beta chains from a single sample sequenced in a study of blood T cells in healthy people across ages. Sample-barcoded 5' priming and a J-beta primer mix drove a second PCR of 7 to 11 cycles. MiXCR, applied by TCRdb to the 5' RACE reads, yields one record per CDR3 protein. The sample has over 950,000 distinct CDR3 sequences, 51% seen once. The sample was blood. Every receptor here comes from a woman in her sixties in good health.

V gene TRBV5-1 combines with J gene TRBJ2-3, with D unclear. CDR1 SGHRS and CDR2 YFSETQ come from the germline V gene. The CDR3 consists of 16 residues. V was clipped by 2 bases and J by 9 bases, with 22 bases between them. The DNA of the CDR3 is TGCGCCAGCAGCTTAGCCTCGGCTCGACGGGCGAGAACGCAGTATTTT. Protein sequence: CASSLASARRARTQYF.

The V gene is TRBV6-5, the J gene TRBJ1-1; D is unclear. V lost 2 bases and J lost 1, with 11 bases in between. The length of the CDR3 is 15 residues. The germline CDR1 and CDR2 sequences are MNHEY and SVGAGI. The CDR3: CASSYTRPPNTEAFF. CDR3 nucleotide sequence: TGTGCCAGCAGTTACACGAGGCCCCCGAACACTGAAGCTTTCTTT.

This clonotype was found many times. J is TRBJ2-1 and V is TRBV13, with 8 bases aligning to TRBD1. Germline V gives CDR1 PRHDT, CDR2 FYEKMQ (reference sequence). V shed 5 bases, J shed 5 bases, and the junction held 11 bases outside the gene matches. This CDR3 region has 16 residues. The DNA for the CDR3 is TGTGCCAGCAGCATTACCTACCCGGGACAGGACAATGAGCAGTTCTTC. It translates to CASSITYPGQDNEQFF.

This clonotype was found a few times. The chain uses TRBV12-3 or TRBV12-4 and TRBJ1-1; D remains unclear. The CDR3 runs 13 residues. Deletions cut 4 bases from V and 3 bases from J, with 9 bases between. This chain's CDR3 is CASSSEVYTEAFF. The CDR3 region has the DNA TGTGCCAGCAGTTCAGAGGTCTACACTGAAGCTTTCTTT.

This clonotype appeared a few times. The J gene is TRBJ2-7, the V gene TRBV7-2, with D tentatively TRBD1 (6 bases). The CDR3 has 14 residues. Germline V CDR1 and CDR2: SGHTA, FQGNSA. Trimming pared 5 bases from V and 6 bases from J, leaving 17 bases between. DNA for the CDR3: TGTGCCAGCAGCGTACGGACAGAACAGGGCGAGCAGTACTTC. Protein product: CASSVRTEQGEQYF.

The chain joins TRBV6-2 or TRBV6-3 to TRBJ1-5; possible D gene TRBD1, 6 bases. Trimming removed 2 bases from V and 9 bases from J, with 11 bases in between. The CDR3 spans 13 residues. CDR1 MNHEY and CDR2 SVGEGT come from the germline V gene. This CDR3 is CASSYPEDRPQHF. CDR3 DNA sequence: TGTGCCAGCAGTTACCCCGAGGACAGGCCCCAGCATTTT.

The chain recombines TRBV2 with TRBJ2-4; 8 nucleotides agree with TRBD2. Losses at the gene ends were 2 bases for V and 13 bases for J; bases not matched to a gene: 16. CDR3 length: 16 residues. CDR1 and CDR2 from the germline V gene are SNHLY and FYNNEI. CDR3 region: CASSEYGGGPLEEQYF. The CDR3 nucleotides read TGTGCCAGCAGTGAATATGGCGGGGGGCCCCTCGAAGAGCAGTACTTC.

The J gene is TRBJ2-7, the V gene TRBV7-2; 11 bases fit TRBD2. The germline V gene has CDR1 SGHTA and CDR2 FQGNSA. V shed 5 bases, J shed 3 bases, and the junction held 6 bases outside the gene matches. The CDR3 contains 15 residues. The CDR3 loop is CASSHSGRAYYEQYF. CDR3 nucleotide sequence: TGTGCCAGCAGCCATAGCGGGAGGGCCTACTACGAGCAGTACTTC.

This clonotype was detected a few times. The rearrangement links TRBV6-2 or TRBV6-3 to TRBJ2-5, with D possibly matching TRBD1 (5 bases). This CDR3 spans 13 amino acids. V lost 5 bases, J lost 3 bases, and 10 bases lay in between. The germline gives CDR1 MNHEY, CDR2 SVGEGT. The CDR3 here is CASSPRQKETQYF. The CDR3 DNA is TGTGCCAGCAGTCCGAGACAGAAAGAGACCCAGTACTTC.

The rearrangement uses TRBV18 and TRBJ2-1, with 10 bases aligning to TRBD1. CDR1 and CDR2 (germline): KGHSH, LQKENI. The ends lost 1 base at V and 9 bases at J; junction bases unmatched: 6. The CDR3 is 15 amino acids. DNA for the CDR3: TGTGCCAGCTCACCACTGGGACAGGGGCCCCGTGAGCAGTTCTTC. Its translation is CASSPLGQGPREQFF.